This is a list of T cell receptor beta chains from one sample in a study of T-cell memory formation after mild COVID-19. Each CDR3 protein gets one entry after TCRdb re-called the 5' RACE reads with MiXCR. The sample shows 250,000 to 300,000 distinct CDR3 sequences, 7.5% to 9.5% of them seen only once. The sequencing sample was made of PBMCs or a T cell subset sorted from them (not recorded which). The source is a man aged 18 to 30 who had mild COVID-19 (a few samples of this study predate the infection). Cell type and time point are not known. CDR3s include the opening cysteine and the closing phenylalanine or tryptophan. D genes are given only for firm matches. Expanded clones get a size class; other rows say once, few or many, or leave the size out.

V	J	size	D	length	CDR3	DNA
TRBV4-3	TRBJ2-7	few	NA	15	CASSGTSRGGYEQYF	TGCGCCAGCAGCGGTACAAGTAGGGGAGGCTACGAGCAGTACTTC
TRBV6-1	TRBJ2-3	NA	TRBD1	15	CASSEQTGGADTQYF	TGTGCCAGCAGTGAACAGACAGGGGGCGCAGATACGCAGTATTTT
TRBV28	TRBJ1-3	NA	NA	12	CASSPDHRVPAF	TGTGCCAGCAGTCCAGACCACAGGGTCCCGGCATTT
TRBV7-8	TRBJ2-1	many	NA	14	CASSRSRGGNEQFF	TGTGCCAGCAGCCGTAGCAGGGGGGGCAATGAGCAGTTCTTC
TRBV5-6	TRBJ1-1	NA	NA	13	CASSPRRNTEAFF	TGTGCCAGCAGCCCGCGGCGGAACACTGAAGCTTTCTTT
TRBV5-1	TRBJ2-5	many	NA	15	CASSLVPGTQETQYF	TGCGCCAGCAGCTTGGTTCCAGGGACCCAAGAGACCCAGTACTTC
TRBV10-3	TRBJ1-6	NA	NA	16	CAISELAKLYNSPLHF	TGTGCCATCAGTGAGTTGGCTAAACTATATAATTCACCCCTCCACTTT
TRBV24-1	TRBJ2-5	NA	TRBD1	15	CATSETTGVGETQYF	TGTGCCACCAGTGAAACGACAGGGGTCGGCGAGACCCAGTACTTC
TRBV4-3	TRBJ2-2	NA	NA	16	CASSQDLALNTGELFF	TGCGCCAGCAGCCAAGATCTTGCCCTCAACACCGGGGAGCTGTTTTTT
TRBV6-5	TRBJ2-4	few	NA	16	CASSYGGRTAKNIQYF	TGTGCCAGCAGTTACGGGGGGCGCACGGCCAAAAACATTCAGTACTTC
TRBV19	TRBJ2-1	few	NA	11	CASSMLNEQFF	TGTGCCAGTAGTATGTTAAATGAGCAGTTCTTC
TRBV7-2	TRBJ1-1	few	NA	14	CASSLYGSYTEAFF	TGTGCCAGCAGCTTATATGGTTCGTACACTGAAGCTTTCTTT
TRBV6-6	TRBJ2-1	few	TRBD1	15	CASTPGTGAHNEQFF	TGTGCCAGCACCCCTGGGACAGGGGCGCACAATGAGCAGTTCTTC
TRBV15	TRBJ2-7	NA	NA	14	CATSRDSGYYEQYF	TGTGCCACCAGCAGAGATAGTGGGTACTACGAGCAGTACTTC
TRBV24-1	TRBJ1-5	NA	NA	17	CATSDLIGTWLDQPQHF	TGTGCCACCAGTGATTTGATCGGGACTTGGTTGGATCAGCCCCAGCATTTT
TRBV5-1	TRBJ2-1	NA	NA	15	CASSLGVVWEDEQFF	TGCGCCAGCAGCTTGGGGGTCGTTTGGGAGGATGAGCAGTTCTTC